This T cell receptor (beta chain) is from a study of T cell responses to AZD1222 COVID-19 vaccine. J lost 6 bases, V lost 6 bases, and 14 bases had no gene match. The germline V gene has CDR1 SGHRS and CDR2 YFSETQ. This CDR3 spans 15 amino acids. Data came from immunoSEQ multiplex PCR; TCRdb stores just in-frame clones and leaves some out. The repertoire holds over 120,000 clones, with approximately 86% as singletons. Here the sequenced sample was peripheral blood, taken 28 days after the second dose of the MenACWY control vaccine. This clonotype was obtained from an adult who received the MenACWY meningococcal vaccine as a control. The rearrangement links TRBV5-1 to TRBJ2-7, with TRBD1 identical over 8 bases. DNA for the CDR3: TGCGCCAGCACCCAGGACAGGGTGTCAACGGGCGAGCAGTACTTC. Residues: CASTQDRVSTGEQYF.